This TCR beta chain appears in the sequencing data of a study of beta chain features in type 1 diabetes. Notes on the study in general: Any role of HLA type in TCRB rearrangement remained unresolved here. Type 1 diabetes patients showed a moderate but significant shortening of TCRB CDR3s in all four CD4+ subsets.

This clone was counted between two and nine times. What it recognizes is unknown. Deletions cut 2 bases from V and 3 bases from J, with 20 bases between. The CDR3 length is 17 residues. From germline, CDR1 is GTSNPN and CDR2 SVGIG (reference sequence). The study reverse transcribed the entire isolated RNA, so it sequenced expressed TCRB transcripts. Libraries were prepared by immunoSEQ multiplex PCR; TCRdb keeps only in-frame clonotypes and omits some of them. The table has some 370,000 clones, 8.5% to 10% seen once. Sequenced: central memory CD4+ T cells from blood. The chain couples TRBV30 to TRBJ1-5, with D maybe TRBD1 (6 bases). The source of this sequence is a man aged 30 to 45 with type 1 diabetes. In nucleotides, the CDR3 is TGTGCCTGGAGTCCCCAAGGGGGGGGAGAACTCAATCAGCCCCAGCATTTT. It is translated as CAWSPQGGGELNQPQHF. The whole variable domain, remainder taken from reference TRBV30 and TRBJ1-5, is SQTIHQWPATLVQPVGSPLSLECTVEGTSNPNLYWYRQAAGRGLQLLFYSVGIGQISSEVPQNLSASRPQDRQFILSSKKLLLSDSGFYLCAWSPQGGGELNQPQHFGDGTRLSIL.